The T cell receptor (beta chain) under discussion was sequenced for a study of cytomegalovirus exposure and HLA in healthy donors. Overall study findings and caveats: Across donors, most TCRs were seen rarely, yet some public ones were widespread. Owing to their indistinguishability, certain V segments, notably TRBV6-2 and TRBV6-3, were excluded.

60 Vbeta and 13 Jbeta primers were used in PCR. As originally analysed: Later reanalysis found 70 million to 95 million unique TCR beta chains, around 11 million of them shared. Generated by immunoSEQ multiplex PCR, the TCRdb table keeps only in-frame clones and is missing some. V, J and clone size derive from that table, while D and trimming were established from the DNA sequence. Of under 200,000 clones in the sample, 80% to 85% were seen once. Concerning this clone itself: The antigen is undetermined.

At collection, donors were nominally healthy, but unrecorded immune exposures were probable. CDR1 is MGHDK, CDR2 SYGVNS, per germline. V was clipped by 9 bases and J by 0 bases; unmatched bases: 11. This CDR3 region has 17 residues. V and J are TRBV25-1 and TRBJ1-4, with 9 bases matching TRBD1. The receptor's source is a human donor in good health. The sequenced sample was PBMCs. As DNA, the CDR3 is TGTGCCAGTGCTACCGGGACAGGGTATGCAACTAATGAAAAACTGTTTTTT. Its protein is CASATGTGYATNEKLFF. The entire variable domain, with the rest obtained from reference TRBV25-1 and TRBJ1-4, is as follows: EADIYQTPRYLVIGTGKKITLECSQTMGHDKMYWYQQDPGMELHLIHYSYGVNSTEKGDLSSESTVSRIRTEHFPLTLESARPSHTSQYLCASATGTGYATNEKLFFGSGTQLSVL.